Below, 32 T cell receptor beta chains from the same sample are listed, as sequenced in a study of blood T cell repertoires in COVID-19. Sequencing used immunoSEQ multiplex PCR; TCRdb keeps in-frame clones, though not all of them. In the table there are fewer than 500,000 clones, around 89% of which are singletons. The source material was peripheral blood. The source is a woman in her 30s with acute or convalescent COVID-19.

In this sample, this clone turned up once. The chain joins TRBV28 to TRBJ2-7; 8 nucleotides agree with TRBD2. With V trimmed by 3 bases and J by 5 bases, 6 bases remained unmatched. Germline V gene lookup returns CDR1 MDHEN and CDR2 SYDVKM. The CDR3 is made up of 14 amino acids. The CDR3 spells CASSFSGKGDEQYF. As DNA, the CDR3 is TGTGCCAGCAGTTTTAGCGGGAAAGGGGACGAGCAGTACTTC.

The genes are TRBV5-1 and TRBJ2-1, with 14 positions matching TRBD2. The ends lost 4 bases at V and 0 bases at J; junction bases unmatched: 6. CDR1 SGHRS and CDR2 YFSETQ come from the germline V gene. CDR3 length equals 18 residues. The CDR3 DNA follows: TGCGCCAGCAGCACCGGACTAGCGGGGGGTCGCTCCTACAATGAGCAGTTCTTC. Protein product: CASSTGLAGGRSYNEQFF.

CDR3 coding DNA: TGTGCCAGCAGCTTTACAGGGGGATTGAACACTGAAGCTTTCTTT. As protein: CASSFTGGLNTEAFF. The V and J genes are TRBV7-2 and TRBJ1-1, with 8 bases that match TRBD1. This CDR3 has 15 amino acids. V was pared by 3 bases and J by 0 bases, with 3 bases of the junction left unmatched. Germline lookup yields CDR1 SGHTA and CDR2 FQGNSA.

The V gene is TRBV9, the J gene TRBJ1-1, with a possible D match to TRBD1 (5 bases). The CDR3 consists of 13 residues. Germline loops: CDR1 SGDLS, CDR2 YYNGEE. V shed 4 bases and J shed 5 bases, with 12 bases lying between them. CDR3 DNA sequence: TGTGCCAGCAGCACCACAGGTTCAACTGAAGCTTTCTTT. The encoded protein is CASSTTGSTEAFF.

This chain uses TRBV5-5 with TRBJ2-7; a possible D gene is TRBD1 (6 bases). The germline gives CDR1 SGHKS, CDR2 YYEKEE (reference sequence). V lost 1 base and J lost 4, with 15 bases in between. The CDR3 runs 15 residues. As DNA, the CDR3 is TGTGCCAGCAGCTTGTTTAGTCCCAGGGGATACGAGCAGTACTTC. It specifies CASSLFSPRGYEQYF. The variable domain in full, with the rest retrieved from reference TRBV5-5 and TRBJ2-7, is DAGVTQSPTHLIKTRGQQVTLRCSPISGHKSVSWYQQVLGQGPQFIFQYYEKEERGRGNFPDRFSARQFPNYSSELNVNALLLGDSALYLCASSLFSPRGYEQYFGPGTRLTVT.

This clone came up a few times. The chain has TRBV2 and TRBJ1-5; 8 nucleotides line up with TRBD1. The V and J ends lost 0 bases and 9 bases, in that order; junction bases with no gene match: 13. This CDR3 spans 17 amino acids. CDR1 and CDR2 (germline): SNHLY, FYNNEI. Here the CDR3 DNA reads TGTGCCAGCAGTGAAGCCGTCACAGGGGGGAAGGAGGGGCCCCAGCATTTT. As protein: CASSEAVTGGKEGPQHF.

In its sample, this clone was seen once. V gene TRBV2 combines with J gene TRBJ2-1; D may be TRBD2 (5 bases). The CDR3 loop spans 12 amino acids. In germline, CDR1 is SNHLY, CDR2 FYNNEI. V was cut by 8 bases and J by 5 bases, with 10 bases left in between. CDR3 nucleotide sequence: TGTGCCAGCTTAAAGACTAACAATGAGCAGTTCTTC. It is translated as CASLKTNNEQFF.

This chain links TRBV7-7 with TRBJ2-1, with TRBD2 matching over 13 bases. The germline V gene has CDR1 SSHAT and CDR2 FNYEAQ (reference sequence). V shed 5 bases and J 10 bases; nucleotides not matched to a gene: 8. The CDR3 runs 15 residues. Here the CDR3 DNA reads TGTGCCAGCAGCCAGGGGACTAGCGGGGTTGGGGAGCAGTTCTTC. Its translation is CASSQGTSGVGEQFF.

This clone was recorded only once. One end of the junction is discordant with germline, which a read error may explain. The V and J genes are TRBV5-1 and TRBJ2-1; the D gene is possibly TRBD1 (5 bases). Germline V gene data show CDR1 as SGHRS and CDR2 as YFSETQ. This CDR3 is 15 amino acids long. This CDR3 reads CASSLTGNSFNEQFF. The DNA for the CDR3 is TGCGCCAGCAGCTTGACAGGCAACTCCTTCAATGAGCAGTTCTTC.

The chain is built from TRBV30 and TRBJ2-2, with a possible D match to TRBD1 (6 bases). Germline values: CDR1 GTSNPN, CDR2 SVGIG (reference sequence). Trimming cost V 3 bases and J 7 bases, with 6 bases left between them. This CDR3 comprises 11 residues. The DNA for the CDR3 is TGTGCCTGGAGGGACAGCGGGGAGCTGTTTTTT. Its protein is CAWRDSGELFF.

V usage is TRBV19 and J usage is TRBJ1-5; D possibly corresponds to TRBD1 (6 bases). V shed 4 bases and J shed 0 bases, with 13 bases lying between them. The germline V gene has CDR1 LNHDA and CDR2 SQIVND (reference sequence). The CDR3 consists of 16 residues. CDR3 bases: TGTGCCAGTAGTACAATCACAGGGAATAGCAATCAGCCCCAGCATTTT. This gives the protein CASSTITGNSNQPQHF.

This clone was observed at least ten times. The chain links TRBV4-1 to TRBJ1-1; 8 nucleotides match TRBD1. CDR3 length: 15 amino acids. Germline-derived CDR1 and CDR2 are MGHRA and YSYEKL. Germline trimming cut 3 bases from V and 0 bases from J; bases unmatched to any gene: 3. The CDR3 DNA sequence: TGCGCCAGCAGCCATGGACAGGGTTTGAACACTGAAGCTTTCTTT. Translation gives CASSHGQGLNTEAFF.

The chain is built from TRBV7-3 and TRBJ2-1, with D possibly being TRBD1 (6 bases). Per germline, CDR1 SGHTA and CDR2 FQGTGA. The CDR3 consists of 15 residues. V was clipped by 4 bases and J by 7 bases, with 17 bases between them. This CDR3 reads CASSSGPQGTNEQFF. DNA of the CDR3: TGTGCCAGCAGCTCCGGACCGCAGGGGACAAATGAGCAGTTCTTC.

This clone was counted between two and nine times. This chain links TRBV24-1 with TRBJ1-4, with 7 bases identical to TRBD1. The CDR3 length is 15 residues. In germline, CDR1 is KGHDR, CDR2 SFDVKD. V shed 4 bases and J 10 bases; nucleotides not matched to a gene: 11. The CDR3 nucleotides are TGTGCCACCAGTGACTCGGGACAGAGCGGTGGAAAACTGTTTTTT. It encodes CATSDSGQSGGKLFF.

This clone showed up just once. The V gene is TRBV4-2, the J gene TRBJ1-6; D gene unclear. Germline CDR1 and CDR2: LGHNA and YNFKEQ. The CDR3 length is 18 residues. Trimming pared 0 bases from V and 8 bases from J, leaving 20 bases between. CDR3 protein: CASSQDRVEALSYSPLHF. The CDR3 region has the DNA TGTGCCAGCAGCCAAGATCGTGTAGAGGCTCTGTCCTATTCACCCCTCCACTTT.

The chain has TRBV5-8 and TRBJ1-1; TRBD1 matches 12 bases. The germline V gene encodes CDR1 SGHTS and CDR2 YDEGEE. The CDR3 is 17 amino acids. Germline trimming cut 3 bases from V and 2 bases from J; bases unmatched to any gene: 8. The CDR3 region is CASSSPGTGGSNTEAFF. Written as DNA, the CDR3 is TGTGCCAGCAGCTCCCCGGGGACAGGGGGCAGTAACACTGAAGCTTTCTTT.

In regard to this clone: At the DNA level, this CDR3 is encoded by other sequences in the same sample as well. The chain carries TRBV9 and TRBJ2-5; TRBD2 matches 7 bases. The germline CDR1 and CDR2 sequences are SGDLS and YYNGEE. The J segment lost 2 bases and the V segment lost 0 bases, leaving 1 base of the junction unmatched. This CDR3 is built from 14 residues. The CDR3 loop reads CASSVAGGQETQYF. CDR3 sequence (DNA): TGTGCCAGCAGCGTAGCGGGGGGACAAGAGACCCAGTACTTC.

V usage is TRBV4-1 and J usage is TRBJ1-5; D gene unclear. This CDR3 has 15 amino acids. V lost 1 base and J lost 4, with 11 bases in between. The germline V gene encodes CDR1 MGHRA and CDR2 YSYEKL. CDR3 residues: CASSQAFILNQPQHF. CDR3 sequence (DNA): TGCGCCAGCAGCCAAGCCTTTATCCTGAATCAGCCCCAGCATTTT.

The genes are TRBV6-4 and TRBJ2-7, with D tentatively TRBD2 (6 bases). Germline V gives CDR1 MRHNA, CDR2 SNTAGT. V lost 4 bases to trimming and J lost 7 bases, with 17 bases between them. The CDR3 runs 14 residues. The CDR3 sequence is CASSGAATREEQYF. The CDR3 DNA reads TGTGCCAGCAGTGGAGCGGCGACCCGGGAGGAGCAGTACTTC.

In its sample, this clone was seen once. The chain couples TRBV28 to TRBJ2-1; 15 nucleotides align to TRBD2. CDR3 length equals 17 residues. J was trimmed by 2 bases and V by 5 bases; bases with no gene match: 4. Per the germline V gene, CDR1 is MDHEN and CDR2 is SYDVKM. CDR3 DNA sequence: TGTGCCAGCAGTGGACTAGCGGGGGGGCCCACCTACAATGAGCAGTTCTTC. The encoded protein is CASSGLAGGPTYNEQFF.

The genes are TRBV7-3 and TRBJ2-3; TRBD2 matches at 14 bases. The CDR3 runs to 16 residues. Per germline, CDR1 SGHTA and CDR2 FQGTGA. V was clipped by 4 bases and J by 7 bases; unmatched bases: 7. The CDR3 region is CASSSGLAGEYYTQYF. The CDR3 DNA reads TGTGCCAGCAGCTCGGGACTAGCGGGGGAATATTATACGCAGTATTTT.

The chain carries TRBV3-1 (or the pseudogene TRBV3-2) and TRBJ1-3; TRBD1 matches 7 bases. Trimming removed 2 bases from V and 0 bases from J; junction bases left unmatched: 13. The CDR3 is made up of 19 amino acids. CDR1 and CDR2 (germline): LGHDT, YNNKEL (reference sequence). In nucleotides, the CDR3 is TGTGCCAGCAGCCAACGGATGGGACAGAGGTCGAGCTCTGGAAACACCATATATTTT. It encodes CASSQRMGQRSSSGNTIYF.

The rearrangement uses TRBV7-9 and TRBJ2-5, with D possibly matching TRBD2 (6 bases). Trimming removed 6 bases from V and 5 bases from J, with 13 bases in between. The CDR3 totals 13 residues. Germline V gives CDR1 SEHNR, CDR2 FQNEAQ (reference sequence). In DNA form, the CDR3 reads TGTGCCAGCAGACCGCGGGGCGCGGAGACCCAGTACTTC. Protein sequence: CASRPRGAETQYF.

The CDR3 nucleotides are TGTGCCAGCAGTTATACCGGGACAGGGCGTAACAATGAGCAGTTCTTC. Its translation is CASSYTGTGRNNEQFF. This chain links TRBV6-5 with TRBJ2-1; 9 bases match TRBD1. CDR1 is MNHEY, CDR2 SVGAGI, per germline. CDR3 length: 16 residues. The V and J ends lost 3 bases and 5 bases, in that order; junction bases with no gene match: 8.

The chain employs TRBV5-6 and TRBJ1-1, with a possible D match to TRBD1 (5 bases). The CDR3 is 16 residues long. The germline V and J ends were trimmed by 2 bases and 1 base, with 15 bases remaining between them. The germline V gene has CDR1 SGHDT and CDR2 YYEEEE. The CDR3 DNA reads as TGTGCCAGCAGCTTAGGAACAGGCCGAACGAACACTGAAGCTTTCTTT. It codes for CASSLGTGRTNTEAFF.

The rearrangement links TRBV5-4 to TRBJ1-2; 9 positions match TRBD1. Germline loops: CDR1 SGHNT, CDR2 YYREEE (reference sequence). The CDR3 contains 16 residues. The J segment lost 4 bases and the V segment lost 0 bases, leaving 7 bases of the junction unmatched. CDR3 DNA: TGTGCCAGCAGCTTGGAGTTGCGACAGGGGGGCTATGGCTACACCTTC. Translation gives CASSLELRQGGYGYTF.

The rearrangement uses TRBV3-1 (or the pseudogene TRBV3-2) and TRBJ2-1, with 13 bases fitting TRBD2. This CDR3 region has 16 residues. V lost 1 base to trimming and J lost 9 bases; unmatched junction nucleotides: 6. Germline CDR1 is LGHDT and CDR2 is YNNKEL (reference sequence). The CDR3 DNA reads TGTGCCAGCAGCCAAGGGCGACTAGCGGGGGGAACTGAGCAGTTCTTC. The encoded protein is CASSQGRLAGGTEQFF.

The chain carries TRBV21-1 and TRBJ1-4. TRBV21-1 is tagged as a pseudogene. The CDR3 has 14 amino acids. CDR3 residues: CASSPGLLGEKLFF. The CDR3 DNA reads as TGTGCCAGCAGCCCGGGACTCCTAGGGGAAAAACTGTTTTTT.

This clone was seen a single time. Distinct nucleotide sequences in the sample also encode this CDR3. This rearrangement joins TRBV18 to TRBJ1-1; 8 bases align to TRBD1. The CDR3 loop spans 14 amino acids. Unmatched junction bases numbered 8, after V lost 6 bases and J lost 5 bases. From germline, CDR1 is KGHSH and CDR2 LQKENI. The CDR3 nucleotides read TGTGCCAGCTCGCCCGGGACAGGTAGGACTGAAGCTTTCTTT. This encodes CASSPGTGRTEAFF.

The chain joins TRBV6-5 to TRBJ1-4, with a weak D call TRBD1 (5 bases). The length of the CDR3 is 14 residues. CDR1 and CDR2 from the germline V gene are MNHEY and SVGAGI. V lost 7 bases to trimming and J lost 8 bases, with 17 bases between them. In DNA form, the CDR3 reads TGTGCCAGCACCCTGTTAAGGGGCCAAGAAAAACTGTTTTTT. Translated: CASTLLRGQEKLFF.

This clone showed up just once. The V gene is TRBV19, the J gene TRBJ2-1, with TRBD2 as a possible D gene (6 bases). Germline CDR1 reads LNHDA; CDR2 reads SQIVND (reference sequence). Trimming took 6 bases from V and 12 from J, leaving 18 bases between them. This CDR3 region has 13 residues. CDR3 sequence (DNA): TGTGCCAGTAGCACCCGCGCGGGGATTGGGCAGTTCTTC. Translating it yields CASSTRAGIGQFF.

This chain joins TRBV7-3 and TRBJ2-7; D unresolved. Trimming removed 5 bases at V and 2 bases at J, with 16 bases between. The CDR3 runs 15 residues. Germline CDR1 SGHTA, CDR2 FQGTGA. The CDR3 coding sequence is TGTGCCAGCAGCCCCTCGGGTCAAGAGGCCTACGAGCAGTACTTC. This gives the protein CASSPSGQEAYEQYF.